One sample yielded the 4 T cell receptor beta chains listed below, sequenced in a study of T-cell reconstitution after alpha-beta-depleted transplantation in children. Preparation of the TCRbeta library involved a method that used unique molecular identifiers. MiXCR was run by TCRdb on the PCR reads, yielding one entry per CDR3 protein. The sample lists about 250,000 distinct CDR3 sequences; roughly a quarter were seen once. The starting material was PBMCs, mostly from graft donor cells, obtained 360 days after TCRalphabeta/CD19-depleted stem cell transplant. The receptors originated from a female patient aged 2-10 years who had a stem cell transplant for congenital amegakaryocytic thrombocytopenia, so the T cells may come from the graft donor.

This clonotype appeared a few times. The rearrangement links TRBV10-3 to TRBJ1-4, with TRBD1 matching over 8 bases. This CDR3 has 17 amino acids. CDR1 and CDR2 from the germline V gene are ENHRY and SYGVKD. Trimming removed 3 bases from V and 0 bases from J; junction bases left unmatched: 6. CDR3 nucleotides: TGTGCCATCAGTGATGGACAGGGAGTTGCAACTAATGAAAAACTGTTTTTT. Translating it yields CAISDGQGVATNEKLFF.

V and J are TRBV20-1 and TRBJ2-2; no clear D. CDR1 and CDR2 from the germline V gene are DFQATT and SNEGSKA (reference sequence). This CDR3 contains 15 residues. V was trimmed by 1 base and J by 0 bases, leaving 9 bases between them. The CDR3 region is CSARVGYANTGELFF. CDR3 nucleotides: TGCAGTGCTAGAGTGGGGTACGCGAACACCGGGGAGCTGTTTTTT.

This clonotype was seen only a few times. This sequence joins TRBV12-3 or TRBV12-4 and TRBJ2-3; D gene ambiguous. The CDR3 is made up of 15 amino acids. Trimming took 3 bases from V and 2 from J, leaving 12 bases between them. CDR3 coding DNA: TGTGCCAGCAGTTTCCTGCAGGATTACACAGATACGCAGTATTTT. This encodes CASSFLQDYTDTQYF.

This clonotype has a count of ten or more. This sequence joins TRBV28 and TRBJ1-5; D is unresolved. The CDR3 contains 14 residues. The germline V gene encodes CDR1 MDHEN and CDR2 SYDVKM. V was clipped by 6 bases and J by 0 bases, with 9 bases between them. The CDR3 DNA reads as TGTGCCAGCAGCCACAAGGTTAGCAATCAGCCCCAGCATTTT. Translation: CASSHKVSNQPQHF.